This record covers a single T cell receptor beta chain. Its antigen is not yet known. The input lacks base qualities; no much larger clone sits a single base away. The library came from PCR. Instrument used: HiSeq X Ten. High-throughput sequencing was used to characterize TCR repertoires. Through fastp at Q25 and MiXCR, TCRdb rebuilt clones from the public reads, retaining in-frame beta chains. Rows with one shared CDR3 protein collapse into an entry with the most common genes and DNA. The sample includes about 15,000 distinct CDR3 sequences, with roughly 60% observed a single time. The ten largest clones represent around 53% of the sample. The time point label here, explained by the study, means: before preoperative PTX-NDP chemotherapy. Paclitaxel-nedaplatin was administered to patients as preoperative chemotherapy before surgery. The data belong to a study of esophageal squamous cell carcinoma under preoperative chemotherapy (dated by TCRdb to 2017 to 2018). Context from the whole study: TCR repertoires were profiled in both peripheral blood T cells and tumor-infiltrating lymphocytes. Repertoires were compared between samples taken before and after paclitaxel-nedaplatin therapy. The study assessed how paclitaxel-nedaplatin chemotherapy affected T-cell receptor repertoires in patients with esophageal squamous cell carcinoma. A handful of patients with primary esophageal squamous cell carcinoma made up the cohort.

Study-level results and caveats: TCR diversity increased significantly in peripheral T cells after chemotherapy, but not in tumor-infiltrating lymphocytes. The analysis included only 5 or 6 patients with esophageal squamous cell carcinoma, making the cohort small. Clonotype frequencies shifted immediately and substantially under paclitaxel-nedaplatin therapy, and abundant clones were more likely to contract than to amplify. Tumor-infiltrating lymphocytes after treatment appeared to come partly from peripheral T cells migrating into the tumor, rather than solely from local clonal changes.

This clonotype was sampled from a human donor with esophageal squamous cell carcinoma. The donor label of this sample is uncertain. This sample was taken from a patient given preoperative chemotherapy.

The bases read TGTGCCAGCACCCCAGGCGTGTCGGGACAGGGGGAAGATACGCAGTATTTT. It translates to CASTPGVSGQGEDTQYF. The rearranged segments are TRBV6-4 and TRBJ2-3; TRBD1 agrees with 11 junctional bases. At the junction V is shortened by 7 bases and J by 5 bases; bases outside the gene matches: 14. As encoded in the germline V gene, CDR1 is MRHNA while CDR2 is SNTAGT. From cysteine to phenylalanine, the CDR3 is 17 amino acids long. Here the CDR3 DNA is all that survives: 51 bases in frame from base 1.